These 13 T cell receptor beta chains were sequenced from one sample in a study of cytomegalovirus exposure and HLA in healthy donors (dated by TCRdb to about 2017). The library was made by the immunoSEQ multiplex PCR assay. A mixture of 60 forward primers for TCR Vbeta segments and 13 reverse primers for TCR Jbeta segments was used in the multiplex PCR. Not all clones reach the TCRdb copy of this immuneACCESS table, which keeps in-frame sequences only. Checked studies attribute under half of the gap to unresolved V genes and leave the rest unexplained. This sample's table lists 170,000 or so clones. The ten largest account for 2.1% of the sample. The material sequenced was PBMCs. The receptors originated from a young man in good health and CMV-seronegative.

The chain joins TRBV29-1 to TRBJ2-1, with 8 bases matching TRBD2. Looked up from germline, CDR1 is SQVTM and CDR2 is ANQGSEA. Trimming took 4 bases from V and 2 from J; bases not matched to a gene: 10. The CDR3 has 16 residues. CDR3 sequence (DNA): TGCAGCGTTGTAGGGGGAGTAGCGGGACCCTACAATGAGCAGTTCTTC. Residues: CSVVGGVAGPYNEQFF.

The gene calls are TRBV11-2 and TRBJ2-1; 8 nucleotides match TRBD1. There are 15 residues in the CDR3. Germline V gene sequence: CDR1 SGHAT, CDR2 FQNNGV. The ends lost 3 bases at V and 6 bases at J; junction bases unmatched: 7. Here the CDR3 reads CASSFGQGGPNEQFF. CDR3 DNA sequence: TGTGCCAGCAGCTTCGGACAGGGTGGGCCCAATGAGCAGTTCTTC.

This sequence joins TRBV19 and TRBJ1-2; 8 bases map to TRBD1. This CDR3 comprises 18 residues. The J segment lost 1 base and the V segment lost 5 bases, leaving 15 bases of the junction unmatched. Germline V gives CDR1 LNHDA, CDR2 SQIVND (reference sequence). The CDR3, as DNA: TGTGCCAGTAGTCTCCACAGGGGGAATATTGCTATTAACTATGGCTACACCTTC. Residues: CASSLHRGNIAINYGYTF.

This chain connects TRBV6-5 to TRBJ2-1, with D possibly being TRBD2 (6 bases). Germline loops: CDR1 MNHEY, CDR2 SVGAGI. V was clipped by 5 bases and J by 3 bases, with 14 bases between them. The CDR3 covers 15 residues. The CDR3 DNA sequence: TGTGCCAGCAGTCGGACTATTAATCTCTACAATGAGCAGTTCTTC. Translated: CASSRTINLYNEQFF.

The J gene is TRBJ2-1, the V gene TRBV5-4, with 14 bases matching TRBD2. Germline CDR1 SGHNT, CDR2 YYREEE (reference sequence). V was pared by 3 bases and J by 1 base, with 6 bases of the junction left unmatched. The CDR3 loop spans 18 amino acids. The CDR3 DNA reads as TGTGCCAGCAGCTCGGGGACTAGCGGGAGAAGATCCTACAATGAGCAGTTCTTC. Protein sequence: CASSSGTSGRRSYNEQFF.

The chain uses TRBV19 and TRBJ1-2; 10 bases line up with TRBD1. Germline-derived CDR1 and CDR2 are LNHDA and SQIVND (reference sequence). The CDR3 has 15 amino acids. Trimming removed 3 bases from V and 1 base from J; junction bases left unmatched: 2. CDR3 amino acids: CASSIRDRGNYGYTF. The CDR3 DNA reads as TGTGCCAGTAGTATCAGGGACAGGGGTAACTATGGCTACACCTTC.

Turning to this clone: The junction shows a germline mismatch at one end, possibly a read error. This chain uses TRBV7-7 with TRBJ2-1, with 7 bases identical to TRBD2. Germline V gene data show CDR1 as SSHAT and CDR2 as FNYEAQ (reference sequence). The CDR3 consists of 13 residues. CDR3 DNA: TGTACCAGCAGCTTAAATTTCGGGGGGGAGCAGTTCTTC. Amino acid sequence: CTSSLNFGGEQFF. The full variable domain, in which reference TRBV7-7 and TRBJ2-1 provide the parts outside the CDR3, is GAGVSQSPRYKVTKRGQDVTLRCDPISSHATLYWYQQALGQGPEFLTYFNYEAQPDKSGLPSDRFSAERPEGSISTLTIQRTEQRDSAMYRCTSSLNFGGEQFFGPGTRLTVL.

The rearrangement uses TRBV5-6 and TRBJ2-5, with 10 bases that match TRBD2. The J segment lost 2 bases and the V segment lost 0 bases, leaving 4 bases of the junction unmatched. CDR3 size: 16 residues. The V gene's germline CDR1 is SGHDT and CDR2 YYEEEE. Here the CDR3 DNA reads TGTGCCAGCAGCTTGGTTGGGACTAGCGAGCAAGAGACCCAGTACTTC. This codes for CASSLVGTSEQETQYF.

V gene TRBV5-1 combines with J gene TRBJ1-2; D is possibly TRBD1 (6 bases). Germline V lookup: CDR1 SGHRS, CDR2 YFSETQ. The CDR3 runs 14 residues. Between the trimmed V and J ends, which lost 0 bases and 6 bases, there was a span of 12 bases. CDR3 amino acids: CASSLEGTTDGYTF. The CDR3, as DNA: TGCGCCAGCAGCTTGGAGGGGACAACCGATGGCTACACCTTC.

The chain employs TRBV6-5 and TRBJ2-1; 8 bases align to TRBD2. Germline V gene data show CDR1 as MNHEY and CDR2 as SVGAGI. The V and J ends lost 11 bases and 7 bases, in that order; junction bases with no gene match: 10. CDR3 size: 13 residues. CDR3 nucleotides: TGTGCCTGCGGGAGCGGGGGCCTGAATGAGCAGTTCTTC. This sequence encodes CACGSGGLNEQFF.

The gene calls are TRBV6-5 and TRBJ1-2, with no clear D. Trimming shortened V by 2 bases and J by 4 bases, and 14 bases separated the two germline ends. Germline V gene data show CDR1 as MNHEY and CDR2 as SVGAGI. This CDR3 region has 15 residues. CDR3 region: CASSYGPPGSYGYTF. CDR3 DNA: TGTGCCAGCAGTTACGGTCCACCAGGAAGCTATGGCTACACCTTC.

This sequence joins TRBV7-2 and TRBJ2-3; no firm D call. The germline V and J ends were trimmed by 2 bases and 6 bases, with 9 bases remaining between them. The CDR3 sequence is 13 residues long. In germline, CDR1 is SGHTA, CDR2 FQGNSA. The CDR3 nucleotides are TGTGCCAGCAGCTTACCGGGTCTCGATACGCAGTATTTT. It specifies CASSLPGLDTQYF.

This chain joins TRBV5-1 and TRBJ2-1, with a weak D call TRBD2 (5 bases). Trimming removed 0 bases from V and 0 bases from J, with 10 bases in between. Germline V gene sequence: CDR1 SGHRS, CDR2 YFSETQ. This CDR3 has 16 residues. CDR3 coding DNA: TGCGCCAGCAGCTTGGTTCCAGCGGCCTCCTACAATGAGCAGTTCTTC. This gives the protein CASSLVPAASYNEQFF. The full variable domain, its missing parts supplied by reference TRBV5-1 and TRBJ2-1, is KAGVTQTPRYLIKTRGQQVTLSCSPISGHRSVSWYQQTPGQGLQFLFEYFSETQRNKGNFPGRFSGRQFSNSRSEMNVSTLELGDSALYLCASSLVPAASYNEQFFGPGTRLTVL.